This T cell receptor (beta chain) was profiled in a study of regulatory T cells in long-lasting Graves disease. Assembly of TCR beta libraries relied on iRepertoire HTBI primers together with Arm-PCR of CDR3 regions. A single record per CDR3 protein comes from TCRdb applying MiXCR to the multiplex PCR reads. The data show 400,000 to 500,000 distinct CDR3 sequences, around 20% seen once. Notes on the study in general: Persistent patients had a count of shared public clonotypes (approximately 3,000) that exceeded that of new patients (approximately 1,000). Persistent disease exhibited a predilection for TRBV28, TRBJ1-2 and TRBJ2-5.

A note on this clonotype: Its antigen is unidentified. At one of its ends the junction is not consistent with the germline gene, which may arise from a read error.

The time point denotes: persistent/refractory GD, antithyroid drugs over 5 years with positive TRAb. TCR sequences were obtained from RNA taken from PBMCs. EDTA tubes held Nine milliliters of peripheral blood from each patient. Germline CDR1 reads LNHDA; CDR2 reads SQIVND (reference sequence). The CDR3 runs to 17 residues. This sample comprised peripheral blood mononuclear cells (PBMCs), obtained when the disease was refractory, from a patient treated with antithyroid drugs. This receptor was taken from a female donor with Graves disease. The rearrangement joins TRBV19 to TRBJ2-2, with 12 bases matching TRBD1. The chain's CDR3 is CASSSRDRGPDTGKLFF. The CDR3 region has the DNA TGTGCCAGTAGTTCCCGGGACAGGGGGCCGGACACCGGGAAGCTGTTTTTT.